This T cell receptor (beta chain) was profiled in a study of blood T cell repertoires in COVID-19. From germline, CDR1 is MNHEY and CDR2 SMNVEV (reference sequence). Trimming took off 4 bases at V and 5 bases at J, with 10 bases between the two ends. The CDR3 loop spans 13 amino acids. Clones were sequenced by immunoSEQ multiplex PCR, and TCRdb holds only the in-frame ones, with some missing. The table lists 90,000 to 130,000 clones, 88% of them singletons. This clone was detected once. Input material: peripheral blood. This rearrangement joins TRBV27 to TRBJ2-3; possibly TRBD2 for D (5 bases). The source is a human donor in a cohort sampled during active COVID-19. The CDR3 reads CASSYQEGDTQYF. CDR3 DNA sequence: TGTGCCAGCAGTTACCAAGAGGGAGATACGCAGTATTTT.